A single sample is the source of the 15 T cell receptor beta chains below, sequenced in a study of Graves' ophthalmopathy and Graves' hyperthyroidism. TCR beta CDR3 regions were amplified from RNA transcripts. After a first-round RT-PCR with HTBI primers, a second-round multiplex PCR was run. Using its own MiXCR run on the multiplex PCR reads, TCRdb lists one record per CDR3 protein. The table records over 450,000 distinct CDR3 sequences, approximately 14% of them present only once. What was sequenced was blood. All receptors come from a woman in her twenties or thirties with Graves' ophthalmopathy.

This clonotype was observed at least ten times. V usage is TRBV6-2 or TRBV6-3 and J usage is TRBJ1-1; TRBD1 aligns across 9 bases. Germline assignment: CDR1 MNHEY and CDR2 SVGEGT. V lost 0 bases, J lost 1 base, and 9 bases stayed unmatched. This CDR3 has 18 amino acids. Here the CDR3 DNA reads TGTGCCAGCAGTTACTCCCGCGGGACAGGGAGAAGGAACACTGAAGCTTTCTTT. Its translation: CASSYSRGTGRRNTEAFF.

This clonotype was seen a few times. The chain combines TRBV7-3 with TRBJ2-5; TRBD2 matches at 12 bases. The CDR3 length is 16 residues. V shed 5 bases, J shed 2 bases, and the junction held 6 bases outside the gene matches. Germline CDR1 is SGHTA and CDR2 is FQGTGA. CDR3 nucleotide sequence: TGTGCCAGCAGCACAGGACTAGCGGGACGGCAAGAGACCCAGTACTTC. Its protein product is CASSTGLAGRQETQYF.

This clonotype has at least ten counts. The rearrangement links TRBV29-1 to TRBJ2-7; D is uncertain. This CDR3 is built from 14 residues. CDR1 is SQVTM and CDR2 is ANQGSEA in the germline V gene. With 4 bases removed from V and 4 bases from J, the gap between germline ends came to 17 bases. The CDR3 reads CSVVSASAGYEQYF. The CDR3 coding sequence is TGCAGCGTTGTTTCGGCCTCGGCCGGATACGAGCAGTACTTC.

This clonotype was counted at least ten times. This chain uses TRBV6-1 with TRBJ2-7; 9 nucleotides agree with TRBD1. The V segment lost 0 bases and the J segment 5 bases; nucleotides outside the gene matches: 2. Germline V gene lookup returns CDR1 MNHNS and CDR2 SASEGT. The CDR3 loop spans 14 amino acids. CDR3 in DNA: TGTGCCAGCAGTGAAGCGGGACAGGGCGACGAGCAGTACTTC. This gives the protein CASSEAGQGDEQYF.

This clonotype was counted many times. This chain joins TRBV30 and TRBJ1-1, with TRBD1 as a possible D gene (6 bases). The CDR3 consists of 14 residues. Germline assignment: CDR1 GTSNPN and CDR2 SVGIG (reference sequence). V was cut by 3 bases and J by 2 bases, with 13 bases left in between. CDR3 residues: CAWRAGQFNTEAFF. The CDR3 DNA is TGTGCCTGGAGGGCAGGACAGTTTAACACTGAAGCTTTCTTT. The full variable domain, completed using reference TRBV30 and TRBJ1-1, is SQTIHQWPATLVQPVGSPLSLECTVEGTSNPNLYWYRQAAGRGLQLLFYSVGIGQISSEVPQNLSASRPQDRQFILSSKKLLLSDSGFYLCAWRAGQFNTEAFFGQGTRLTVV.

This clonotype was observed a few times. The chain carries TRBV30 and TRBJ1-6; D is unresolved. From germline, CDR1 is GTSNPN and CDR2 SVGIG (reference sequence). The CDR3 is 13 residues long. The germline V and J ends were trimmed by 2 bases and 5 bases, with 7 bases remaining between them. CDR3 sequence reads: CAWSRKNNSPLHF. CDR3 nucleotides: TGTGCCTGGAGTCGGAAGAATAATTCACCCCTCCACTTT.

The sample holds many counts of this clonotype. The rearrangement links TRBV12-3 or TRBV12-4 to TRBJ1-6, with D unclear. V was cut by 5 bases and J by 7 bases, with 18 bases left in between. CDR3 length: 16 amino acids. CDR3 DNA sequence: TGTGCCAGCAGTCCATCTCCGTCCCTTGTCAATTCACCCCTCCACTTT. Its protein product is CASSPSPSLVNSPLHF.

In its sample, this clonotype was seen many times. The J gene is TRBJ1-6, the V gene TRBV5-1; 8 bases agree with TRBD1. In germline, CDR1 is SGHRS, CDR2 YFSETQ. The CDR3 is made up of 15 amino acids. After removal of 6 bases from V and 9 bases from J, the junction contained 11 bases not matched to a gene. CDR3 loop: CASTSTDREVSPLHF. The DNA of the CDR3 is TGCGCCAGCACCTCTACGGACAGGGAAGTTTCACCCCTCCACTTT.

The table lists this clonotype with many counts. The genes are TRBV7-2 and TRBJ2-5; 8 nucleotides align to TRBD1. V lost 2 bases and J lost 4; bases outside the gene matches: 6. There are 15 residues in the CDR3. Germline-derived CDR1 and CDR2 are SGHTA and FQGNSA. The CDR3 DNA reads as TGTGCCAGCAGCTTAAATGGACAGGGTGCAGAGACCCAGTACTTC. It yields the protein CASSLNGQGAETQYF.

In its sample, this clonotype was seen a few times. The genes are TRBV9 and TRBJ1-2; D is uncertain. Germline assignment: CDR1 SGDLS and CDR2 YYNGEE. The CDR3 runs to 12 residues. Trimming pared 3 bases from V and 8 bases from J, leaving 11 bases between. CDR3 bases: TGTGCCAGCAGCGGGCAGGTGGAAGGCTACACCTTC. Translated: CASSGQVEGYTF. Using reference TRBV9 and TRBJ1-2 for the parts outside the CDR3, the full variable domain is DSGVTQTPKHLITATGQRVTLRCSPRSGDLSVYWYQQSLDQGLQFLIQYYNGEERAKGNILERFSAQQFPDLHSELNLSSLELGDSALYFCASSGQVEGYTFGSGTRLTVV.

This clonotype showed up many times. The J gene is TRBJ2-5, the V gene TRBV6-2 or TRBV6-3; tentatively, D is TRBD1 or TRBD2 (5 bases each). The CDR3 length is 14 residues. Germline assignment: CDR1 MNHEY and CDR2 SVGEGT. The V and J ends lost 2 bases and 5 bases respectively, with 12 bases between them. As DNA, the CDR3 is TGTGCCAGCAGTTACGGGACCCCCTGGGAGACCCAGTACTTC. This codes for CASSYGTPWETQYF.

This clonotype was seen many times. This could be a read error, since a much larger clone is one nucleotide away. This CDR3 is CASSVREAGELFF. The CDR3 DNA follows: TGTGCCAGCAGTGTCAGGGAGGCCGGGGAGCTGTTTTTT. V usage is TRBV6-4 and J usage is TRBJ2-2, with a weak D call TRBD2 (6 bases). The germline CDR1 and CDR2 sequences are MRHNA and SNTAGT. The V end was cut by 4 bases, the J end by 6 bases, with 9 bases between. The CDR3 has 13 amino acids.

This clonotype showed up many times. This sequence joins TRBV2 and TRBJ2-2; the D is unclear. CDR1 is SNHLY, CDR2 FYNNEI, per germline. There are 12 residues in the CDR3. V lost 8 bases and J lost 2, with 6 bases in between. The CDR3 reads CASVLNTGELFF. The CDR3 region has the DNA TGTGCCAGCGTCCTAAACACCGGGGAGCTGTTTTTT. The full variable domain, with the rest looked up from reference TRBV2 and TRBJ2-2, is EPEVTQTPSHQVTQMGQEVILRCVPISNHLYFYWYRQILGQKVEFLVSFYNNEISEKSEIFDDQFSVERPDGSNFTLKIRSTKLEDSAMYFCASVLNTGELFFGEGSRLTVL.

This chain joins TRBV12-3 or TRBV12-4 and TRBJ2-7, with D possibly TRBD2 on 6 matching bases. V lost 5 bases and J lost 3, with 14 bases in between. The CDR3 sequence is 14 residues long. Here the CDR3 DNA reads TGTGCCAGCAGTCAGGGAGGAGGAGGCTACGAGCAGTACTTC. Its protein product is CASSQGGGGYEQYF.

This clonotype was detected a few times. The chain recombines TRBV3-1 with TRBJ1-1; the D is unclear. There are 14 residues in the CDR3. The germline V gene encodes CDR1 LGHDT and CDR2 YNNKEL (reference sequence). With 2 bases removed from V and 4 bases from J, the gap between germline ends came to 11 bases. In DNA, the CDR3 is TGTGCCAGCAGCCAATGGAAAGTTAGCACTGAAGCTTTCTTT. Amino acid sequence: CASSQWKVSTEAFF.